These T cell receptor beta chains were read from a single sample in a study of radiation and T cells in renal cell carcinoma. Profiled with immunoSEQ multiplex PCR; TCRdb holds only in-frame clones, not every one. Of more than 9,500 clones listed, over 60% were seen once; the top ten hold around a fifth. The material sequenced was tumor tissue, taken from a patient whose treatment was nephrectomy without radiotherapy. These receptors all stem from a woman of 80 years or more with renal cell carcinoma. CDR3s include the opening cysteine and the closing phenylalanine or tryptophan. Fields, in order: clone size, J gene, V gene, D gene, CDR3 DNA, CDR3 protein. A D gene is named only where the DNA matches it firmly. Clone size is shown for a subset of rows, as once, few, many or a class of expanded clone.

>-|TRBJ2-1|TRBV7-2|-
TGTGCCAGCAGCTTATCCGCGGACAGACGGGATGAGCAGTTCTTC
CASSLSADRRDEQFF
>-|TRBJ1-6|TRBV11-2|TRBD1
TGTGCCAGCAGCTGGGACAGGGCGAATTCACCCCTCCACTTT
CASSWDRANSPLHF
>few|TRBJ1-2|TRBV25-1|-
TGTGCCAGCAGTCCCACCGTTCACTATGGCTACACCTTC
CASSPTVHYGYTF
>-|TRBJ2-6|TRBV7-9|TRBD1
TGTGCCAGCAGCTCACGGGACAGGGAACTTGCTGGGGCCAACGTCCTGACTTTC
CASSSRDRELAGANVLTF
>few|TRBJ1-1|TRBV6-5|-
TGTGCCAGCAGTTATCAGGGTTGGGCTGAAGCTTTCTTT
CASSYQGWAEAFF
>-|TRBJ2-3|TRBV5-6|TRBD2
TGTGCCAGCAGCAGAAACGCGTACCCTACTAGCGGGGGAGGAGATACGCAGTATTTT
CASSRNAYPTSGGGDTQYF
>once|TRBJ2-7|TRBV9|-
TGTGCCAGCAGCGTAGGGTTCGGGGTCTACGAGCAGTACTTC
CASSVGFGVYEQYF
>-|TRBJ2-3|TRBV5-1|TRBD2
TGCGCCAGCAGCTTTTCGCTAGCGGGGGTCTCGCCGTATTTT
CASSFSLAGVSPYF
>-|TRBJ1-5|TRBV5-1|-
TGCGCCAGCAGCCCACGAGGGGGTAATCAGCCCCAGCATTTT
CASSPRGGNQPQHF
>few|TRBJ1-1|TRBV7-2|-
TGTGCCAGCAGCTTGGACAGGAACACTGAAGCTTTCTTT
CASSLDRNTEAFF
>-|TRBJ1-3|TRBV7-9|TRBD1
TGTGGAAACCAGGGGGTCTCTGGAAACACCATATATTTT
CGNQGVSGNTIYF
>-|TRBJ1-1|TRBV7-3|-
TGTGCCAGCAGCTTAACGCCGGGGGAGACTGAAGCTTTCTTT
CASSLTPGETEAFF
>-|TRBJ1-2|TRBV4-1|TRBD1
TGCGCCAGCAGCCAAGGGGGACAGGGGCCACCAAATTATGGCTACACCTTC
CASSQGGQGPPNYGYTF
>-|TRBJ2-1|TRBV7-2|TRBD2
TGTGCCAGCAGCTTAGGGACGGGAGGGCCCTCAGGAAATGAGCAGTTCTTC
CASSLGTGGPSGNEQFF
>-|TRBJ2-3|TRBV9|TRBD2
TGTGCCAGCACGACCCGCGGGGGAGGGGCAGATACGCAGTATTTT
CASTTRGGGADTQYF
>-|TRBJ2-5|TRBV19|TRBD2
TGTGCCAGTTCCTCGGGACTAGCGCCGAATCTACAAGAGACCCAGTACTTC
CASSSGLAPNLQETQYF
>-|TRBJ1-2|TRBV19|TRBD1
TGTGCCAGTAGTATCGGGACAGGGGGCGGCTATGGCTACACCTTC
CASSIGTGGGYGYTF
>-|TRBJ1-2|TRBV14|-
TGTGCCAGCAGCCCTGGGGGGATTGGCTACACCTTC
CASSPGGIGYTF
>few|TRBJ1-1|TRBV23-1|TRBD1
TGCGCCAGCAGTCAATCCGGAGGGGGCGATCGCCAAATCATGAACACTGAAGCTTTCTTT
CASSQSGGGDRQIMNTEAFF
>-|TRBJ1-1|TRBV10-2|-
TGCGCCAGCAGTGATCTGGCGCTGGGGGCTTTCTTT
CASSDLALGAFF
>-|TRBJ1-2|TRBV7-8|-
TGTGCCAGCAGCCTTACACGAGGGGGTGTTAACTATGGCTACACCTTC
CASSLTRGGVNYGYTF
>few|TRBJ1-2|TRBV5-6|TRBD1
TGTGCCAGCAGCTCCCTACGGGACAGGGGCCTCAGTAACTATGGCTACACCTTC
CASSSLRDRGLSNYGYTF
>-|TRBJ1-1|TRBV2|-
TGTGCCATATTAAGACAGATCCTTATGAACACTGAAGCTTTCTTT
CAILRQILMNTEAFF